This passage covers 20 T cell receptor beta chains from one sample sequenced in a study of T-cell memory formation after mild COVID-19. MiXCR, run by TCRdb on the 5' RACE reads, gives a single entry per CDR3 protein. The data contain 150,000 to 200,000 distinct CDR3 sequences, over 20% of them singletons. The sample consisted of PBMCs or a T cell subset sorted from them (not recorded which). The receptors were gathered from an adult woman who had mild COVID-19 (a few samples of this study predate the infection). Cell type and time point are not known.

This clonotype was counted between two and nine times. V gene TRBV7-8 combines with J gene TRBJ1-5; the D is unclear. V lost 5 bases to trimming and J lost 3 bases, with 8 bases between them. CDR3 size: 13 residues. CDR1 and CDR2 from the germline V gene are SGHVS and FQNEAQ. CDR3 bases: TGTGCCAGCAGCGTATCGGACAATCAGCCCCAGCATTTT. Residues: CASSVSDNQPQHF.

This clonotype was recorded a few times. CDR3 DNA: TGCGCCAGCAGCACGTCAGGGGATGCAGATACGCAGTATTTT. Translating it yields CASSTSGDADTQYF. The V gene is TRBV23-1, the J gene TRBJ2-3; possible D gene TRBD1, 6 bases. TRBV23-1 is marked as an open reading frame, function uncertain. The V end lost 6 bases, the J end lost 4 bases, and 14 bases lay between the germline ends. The CDR3 consists of 14 residues.

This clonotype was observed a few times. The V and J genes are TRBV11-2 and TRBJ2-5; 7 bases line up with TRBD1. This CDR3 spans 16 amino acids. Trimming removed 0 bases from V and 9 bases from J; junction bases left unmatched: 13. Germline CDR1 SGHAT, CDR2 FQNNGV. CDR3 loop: CASSLDLAVSQGAQYF. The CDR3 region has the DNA TGTGCCAGCAGCTTAGATCTCGCCGTCAGCCAGGGGGCCCAGTACTTC.

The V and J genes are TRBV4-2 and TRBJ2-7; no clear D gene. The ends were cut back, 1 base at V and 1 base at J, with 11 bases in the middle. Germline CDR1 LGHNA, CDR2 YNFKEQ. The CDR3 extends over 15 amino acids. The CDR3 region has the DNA TGTGCCAGCAGCCAAGGGTCCTGGCTTTCCTACGAGCAGTACTTC. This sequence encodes CASSQGSWLSYEQYF.

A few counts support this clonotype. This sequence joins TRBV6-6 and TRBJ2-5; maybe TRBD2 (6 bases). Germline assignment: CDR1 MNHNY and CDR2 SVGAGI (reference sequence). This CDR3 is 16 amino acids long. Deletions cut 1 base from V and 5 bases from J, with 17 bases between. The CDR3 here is CASSYLLSGTAETQYF. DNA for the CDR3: TGTGCCAGCAGTTACTTATTATCGGGGACTGCGGAGACCCAGTACTTC.

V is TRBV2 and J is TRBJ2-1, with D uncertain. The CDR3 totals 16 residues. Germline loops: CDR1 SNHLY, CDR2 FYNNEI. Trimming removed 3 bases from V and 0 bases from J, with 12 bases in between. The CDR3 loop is CASSDTRLSSYNEQFF. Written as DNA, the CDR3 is TGTGCCAGCAGTGATACCAGGCTGAGCTCCTACAATGAGCAGTTCTTC. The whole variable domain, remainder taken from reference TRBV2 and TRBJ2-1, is EPEVTQTPSHQVTQMGQEVILRCVPISNHLYFYWYRQILGQKVEFLVSFYNNEISEKSEIFDDQFSVERPDGSNFTLKIRSTKLEDSAMYFCASSDTRLSSYNEQFFGPGTRLTVL.

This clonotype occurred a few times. CDR3 nucleotide sequence: TGTGCCAGCAGTGACGATAACACCGGGGAGCTGTTTTTT. Encoded protein: CASSDDNTGELFF. The genes are TRBV25-1 and TRBJ2-2; D is undetermined. The CDR3 contains 13 residues. Trimming cost V 3 bases and J 2 bases, with 4 bases left between them. In germline, CDR1 is MGHDK, CDR2 SYGVNS.

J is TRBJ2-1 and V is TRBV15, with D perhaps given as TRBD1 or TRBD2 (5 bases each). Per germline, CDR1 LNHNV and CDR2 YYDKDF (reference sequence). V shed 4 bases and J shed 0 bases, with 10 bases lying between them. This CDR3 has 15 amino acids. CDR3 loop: CATSNGASSYNEQFF. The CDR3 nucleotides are TGTGCCACCAGCAACGGGGCGAGCTCCTACAATGAGCAGTTCTTC.

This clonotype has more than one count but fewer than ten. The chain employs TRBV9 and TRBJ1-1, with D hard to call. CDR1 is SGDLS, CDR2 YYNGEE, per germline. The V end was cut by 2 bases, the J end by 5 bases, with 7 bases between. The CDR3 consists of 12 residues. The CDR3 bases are TGTGCCAGCAGCGTGGGTGCTACTGAAGCTTTCTTT. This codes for CASSVGATEAFF.

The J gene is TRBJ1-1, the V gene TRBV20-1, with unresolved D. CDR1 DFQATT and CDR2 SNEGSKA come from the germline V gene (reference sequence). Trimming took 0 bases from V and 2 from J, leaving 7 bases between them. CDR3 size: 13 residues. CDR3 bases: TGCAGTGCTAGAGAACAGACTAACACTGAAGCTTTCTTT. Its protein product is CSAREQTNTEAFF.

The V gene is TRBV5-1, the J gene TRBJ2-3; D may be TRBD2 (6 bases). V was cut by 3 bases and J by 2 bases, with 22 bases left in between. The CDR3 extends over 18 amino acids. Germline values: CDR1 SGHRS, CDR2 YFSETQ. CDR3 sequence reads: CASSSPGLPSMDTDTQYF. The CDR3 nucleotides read TGCGCCAGCAGCTCCCCGGGACTTCCCTCAATGGACACAGATACGCAGTATTTT. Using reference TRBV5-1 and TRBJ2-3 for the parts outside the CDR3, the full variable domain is KAGVTQTPRYLIKTRGQQVTLSCSPISGHRSVSWYQQTPGQGLQFLFEYFSETQRNKGNFPGRFSGRQFSNSRSEMNVSTLELGDSALYLCASSSPGLPSMDTDTQYFGPGTRLTVL.

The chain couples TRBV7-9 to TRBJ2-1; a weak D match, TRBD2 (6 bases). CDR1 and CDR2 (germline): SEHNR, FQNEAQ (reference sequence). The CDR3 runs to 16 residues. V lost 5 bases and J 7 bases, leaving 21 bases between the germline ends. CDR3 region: CASSHPAGSAENEQFF. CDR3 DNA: TGTGCCAGCAGCCATCCTGCCGGGAGTGCGGAGAATGAGCAGTTCTTC.

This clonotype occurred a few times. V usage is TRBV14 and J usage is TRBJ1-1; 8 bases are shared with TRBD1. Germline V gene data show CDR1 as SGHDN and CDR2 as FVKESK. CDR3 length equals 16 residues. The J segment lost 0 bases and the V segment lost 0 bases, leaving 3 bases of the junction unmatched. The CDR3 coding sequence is TGTGCCAGCAGCCAAGAGGCAGGGGGCCTGAACACTGAAGCTTTCTTT. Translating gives CASSQEAGGLNTEAFF.

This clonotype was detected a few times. In nucleotides, the CDR3 is TGTGCCACCCTGACTTCAGCGGGGGCCGGGGACTCCTACGAGCAGTACTTC. Protein: CATLTSAGAGDSYEQYF. The V and J genes are TRBV10-3 and TRBJ2-7; the match to TRBD2 covers 8 bases. In germline, CDR1 is ENHRY, CDR2 SYGVKD. Germline trimming cut 10 bases from V and 0 bases from J; bases unmatched to any gene: 17. This CDR3 region has 17 residues.

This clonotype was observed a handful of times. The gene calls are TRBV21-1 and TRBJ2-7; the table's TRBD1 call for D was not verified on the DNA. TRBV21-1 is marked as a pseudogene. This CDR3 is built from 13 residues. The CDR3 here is CASSKDRGYEQYF. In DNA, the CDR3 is TGTGCCAGCAGCAAGGACAGGGGATACGAGCAGTACTTC.

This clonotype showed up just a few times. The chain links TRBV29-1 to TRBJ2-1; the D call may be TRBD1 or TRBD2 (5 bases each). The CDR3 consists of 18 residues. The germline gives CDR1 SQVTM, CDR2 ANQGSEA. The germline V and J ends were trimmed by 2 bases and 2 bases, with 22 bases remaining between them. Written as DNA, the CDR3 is TGCAGCGTTGAATCTAGGGATCCCGGGACGTCGACCTACAATGAGCAGTTCTTC. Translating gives CSVESRDPGTSTYNEQFF.

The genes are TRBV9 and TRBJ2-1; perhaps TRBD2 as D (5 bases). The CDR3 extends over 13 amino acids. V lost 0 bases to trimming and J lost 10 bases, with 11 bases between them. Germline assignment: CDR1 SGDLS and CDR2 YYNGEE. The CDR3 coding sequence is TGTGCCAGCAGCGTAGGGGAGATTAAGGAGCAGTTCTTC. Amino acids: CASSVGEIKEQFF.

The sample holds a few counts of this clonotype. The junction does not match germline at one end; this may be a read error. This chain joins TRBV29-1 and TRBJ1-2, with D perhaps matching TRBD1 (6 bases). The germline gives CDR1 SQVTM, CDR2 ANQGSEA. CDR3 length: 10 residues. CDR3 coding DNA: TGCAGCGTGGGAACAGGGAAAGCATCCTTC. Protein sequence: CSVGTGKASF.

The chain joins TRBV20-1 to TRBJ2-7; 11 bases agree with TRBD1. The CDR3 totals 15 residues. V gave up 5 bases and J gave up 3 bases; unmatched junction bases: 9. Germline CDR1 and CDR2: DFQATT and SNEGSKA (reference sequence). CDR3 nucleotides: TGCAGTGCTTCACCTGTGGGACAGGGGGTCTACGAGCAGTACTTC. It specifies CSASPVGQGVYEQYF.

CDR3: CASSLTDRALQYF. The CDR3 nucleotides are TGTGCCAGCAGTTTAACGGACAGGGCCTTACAGTACTTC. This chain links TRBV27 with TRBJ2-4; 8 nucleotides line up with TRBD1. This CDR3 comprises 13 residues. Losses at the gene ends were 2 bases for V and 13 bases for J; bases not matched to a gene: 7. CDR1 is MNHEY and CDR2 is SMNVEV in the germline V gene (reference sequence).